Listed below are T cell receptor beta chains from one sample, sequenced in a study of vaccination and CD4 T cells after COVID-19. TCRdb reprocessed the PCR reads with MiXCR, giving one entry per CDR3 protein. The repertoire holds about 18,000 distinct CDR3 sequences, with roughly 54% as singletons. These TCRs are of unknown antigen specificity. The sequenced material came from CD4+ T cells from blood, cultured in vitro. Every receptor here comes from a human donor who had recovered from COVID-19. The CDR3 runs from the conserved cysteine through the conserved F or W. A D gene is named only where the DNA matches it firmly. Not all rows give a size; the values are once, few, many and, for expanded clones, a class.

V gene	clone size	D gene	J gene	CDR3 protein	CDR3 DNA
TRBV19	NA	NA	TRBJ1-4	CASRGATNEKLFF	TGTGCCAGTAGGGGGGCGACTAATGAAAAACTGTTTTTT
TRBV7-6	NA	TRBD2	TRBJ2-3	CASSLVGLAGDTQYF	TGCGCCAGCAGCTTGGTAGGACTAGCGGGCGATACGCAGTATTTT
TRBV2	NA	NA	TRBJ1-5	CASSLRATEGQPQHF	TGTGCCAGCAGTCTGAGGGCGACAGAGGGACAGCCCCAGCATTTT
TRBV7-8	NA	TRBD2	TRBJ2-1	CASSFQGVSGYNEQFF	TGTGCCAGCAGTTTCCAAGGGGTTAGCGGGTACAATGAGCAGTTCTTC
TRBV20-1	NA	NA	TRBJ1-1	CSARDGGTEAFF	TGCAGTGCTAGAGATGGCGGGACTGAAGCTTTCTTT
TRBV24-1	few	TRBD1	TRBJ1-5	CATSVGGQGANQPQHF	TGTGCCACCAGTGTAGGAGGACAGGGGGCTAATCAGCCCCAGCATTTT
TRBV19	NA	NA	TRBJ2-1	CASSIPAGGQYNEQFF	TGTGCCAGTAGTATCCCTGCCGGCGGGCAATACAATGAGCAGTTCTTC
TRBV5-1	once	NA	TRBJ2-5	CASSLGAEETQYF	TGCGCCAGCAGCTTGGGGGCTGAAGAGACCCAGTACTTC
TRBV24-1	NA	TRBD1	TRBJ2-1	CATRGTGGLESSYNEQFF	TGTGCCACCCGCGGGACAGGGGGTCTAGAGAGCTCCTACAATGAGCAGTTCTTC
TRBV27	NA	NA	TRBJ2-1	CASSLEPGTTEQFF	TGTGCCAGCAGTTTAGAGCCAGGGACGACTGAGCAGTTCTTC
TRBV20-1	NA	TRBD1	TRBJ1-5	CSAAGTGVNQPQHF	TGCAGTGCTGCCGGGACAGGGGTGAATCAGCCCCAGCATTTT
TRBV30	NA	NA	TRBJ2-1	CAWSGEAVNEQFF	TGTGCCTGGAGTGGGGAGGCGGTTAATGAGCAGTTCTTC
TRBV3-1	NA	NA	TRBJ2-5	CASSRLHSGIQETQYF	TGTGCCAGCAGCCGGCTTCACTCAGGGATCCAAGAGACCCAGTACTTC
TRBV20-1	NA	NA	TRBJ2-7	CSARDPASNPYEQYF	TGCAGTGCTAGAGATCCGGCTAGCAATCCCTACGAGCAGTACTTC
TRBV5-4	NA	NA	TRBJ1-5	CASSWGGNIGSQPQHF	TGTGCCAGCAGCTGGGGGGGTAATATTGGTAGTCAGCCCCAGCATTTT
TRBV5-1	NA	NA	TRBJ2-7	CASGREGAHEQYF	TGCGCCAGCGGGAGGGAGGGGGCTCACGAGCAGTACTTC
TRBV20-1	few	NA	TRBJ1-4	CSAPAINEKLFF	TGCAGTGCTCCCGCGATTAATGAAAAACTGTTTTTT
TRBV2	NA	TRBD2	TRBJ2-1	CAQGGRAGDEQFF	TGTGCCCAGGGCGGGAGGGCAGGCGATGAGCAGTTCTTC
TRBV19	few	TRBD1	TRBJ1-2	CASSPTGDRGYTF	TGTGCCAGTAGCCCGACAGGGGACCGCGGCTACACCTTC
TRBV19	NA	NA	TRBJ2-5	CASSSSQETQYF	TGTGCCAGTAGTTCCAGCCAAGAGACCCAGTACTTC
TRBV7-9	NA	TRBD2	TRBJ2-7	CASSRIAGGIGEQYF	TGTGCCAGCAGCCGAATAGCGGGAGGAATAGGCGAGCAGTACTTC
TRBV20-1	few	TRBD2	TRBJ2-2	CSARPWTSGVNTGELFF	TGCAGTGCTAGACCCTGGACTAGCGGGGTGAACACCGGGGAGCTGTTTTTT
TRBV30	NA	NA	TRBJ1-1	CAWSSGLNTEAFF	TGTGCCTGGAGTTCAGGGTTGAACACTGAAGCTTTCTTT
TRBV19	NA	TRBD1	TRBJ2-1	CASSPGQVNNEQFF	TGTGCCAGTTCCCCGGGACAGGTCAACAATGAGCAGTTCTTC
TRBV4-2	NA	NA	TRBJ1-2	CASSQEQGASYGYTF	TGTGCCAGCAGCCAGGAACAGGGAGCCAGCTATGGCTACACCTTC
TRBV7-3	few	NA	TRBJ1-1	CASSAYLNTEAFF	TGTGCCAGCAGCGCCTATCTGAACACTGAAGCTTTCTTT
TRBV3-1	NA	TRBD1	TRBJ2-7	CASSQDDRGYEQYF	TGTGCCAGCAGCCAGGATGACAGGGGTTACGAGCAGTACTTC
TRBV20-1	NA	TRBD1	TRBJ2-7	CSAGQGAYEQYF	TGCAGTGCTGGACAGGGGGCCTACGAGCAGTACTTC
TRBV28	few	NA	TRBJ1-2	CASRGWDGDYGYTF	TGTGCCAGCAGGGGTTGGGATGGTGACTATGGCTACACCTTC
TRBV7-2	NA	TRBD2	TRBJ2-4	CASSLIFTSGISAKNIQYF	TGTGCCAGCAGCTTAATTTTCACTAGCGGGATCTCGGCCAAAAACATTCAGTACTTC
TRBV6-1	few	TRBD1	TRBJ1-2	CAIGPGGANYGYTF	TGTGCCATTGGCCCAGGGGGAGCTAACTATGGCTACACCTTC
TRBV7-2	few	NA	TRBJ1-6	CASSPDMESPLHF	TGTGCCAGCAGCCCCGACATGGAGTCACCCCTCCACTTT
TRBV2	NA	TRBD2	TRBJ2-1	CASSEWSGGGNEQFF	TGTGCCAGCAGTGAATGGTCGGGAGGAGGAAATGAGCAGTTCTTC
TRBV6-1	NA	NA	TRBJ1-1	CASSLGRRSTEAFF	TGTGCCAGCAGCCTCGGCCGGAGGAGCACTGAAGCTTTCTTT
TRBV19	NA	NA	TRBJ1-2	CASSITGAWGYTF	TGTGCCAGTAGTATAACAGGCGCCTGGGGCTACACCTTC
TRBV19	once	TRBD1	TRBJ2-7	CASSIGRGQGFYEQYF	TGTGCCAGTAGTATTGGTCGGGGACAGGGCTTCTACGAGCAGTACTTC